A single sample gave rise to the 28 T cell receptor beta chains below, sequenced in a study of blood T cells in healthy people across ages. Combining a sample-barcoded 5' primer with a J-beta primer mix, a second PCR ran for about 7 to 11 cycles. Each CDR3 protein is one row after TCRdb ran MiXCR on the 5' RACE reads. The table lists under 950,000 distinct CDR3 sequences, 20% to 25% of them singletons, with roughly 22% in the top ten. Material for sequencing was blood. The source is a man between 65 and 80 years old in good health.

The chain has TRBV6-2 or TRBV6-3 and TRBJ2-1; 11 nucleotides match TRBD2. The CDR3 has 15 amino acids. Trimming took 6 bases from V and 6 from J; bases not matched to a gene: 7. Germline V lookup: CDR1 MNHEY, CDR2 SVGEGT. CDR3: CASRLLAGDSNEQFF. CDR3 bases: TGTGCCAGCAGGCTACTAGCGGGGGACAGCAATGAGCAGTTCTTC.

This clonotype was recorded a few times. This chain uses TRBV7-2 with TRBJ2-5; D is possibly TRBD2 (5 bases). V was pared by 3 bases and J by 5 bases, with 13 bases between. Germline V gives CDR1 SGHTA, CDR2 FQGNSA. The CDR3 runs 14 residues. CDR3 residues: CASSLRGQGETQYF. The CDR3, as DNA: TGTGCCAGCAGCTTGAGAGGGCAAGGGGAGACCCAGTACTTC.

The V gene is TRBV5-1, the J gene TRBJ2-7; D remains unclear. Germline CDR1 is SGHRS and CDR2 is YFSETQ. The CDR3 contains 15 residues. V gave up 7 bases and J gave up 2 bases, with 19 bases separating them. This CDR3 is CASYLASGTTYEQYF. The CDR3 DNA reads as TGCGCCAGCTACCTTGCCTCGGGCACCACCTACGAGCAGTACTTC.

This sequence joins TRBV11-2 and TRBJ2-7, with 7 bases that match TRBD2. CDR3 length: 14 amino acids. The junction had 6 bases not matched to a gene; V was cut back by 3 bases and J by 4 bases. Germline V lookup: CDR1 SGHAT, CDR2 FQNNGV. The CDR3 DNA sequence: TGTGCCAGCAGCTTTGAAGGCGGGAGTTACGAGCAGTACTTC. Its protein is CASSFEGGSYEQYF.

As concerns this clonotype: It may be a read error: a sequence one base away is much more abundant. The chain employs TRBV3-1 and TRBJ2-5; no definite D call. Judging by the DNA end, TRBJ2-7 fits better; the J call may be wrong. This CDR3 is built from 16 residues. Germline values: CDR1 LGHDT, CDR2 YNNKEL (reference sequence). This CDR3 is CASSPVFGPVTYEQYF. The CDR3, as DNA: TGTGCCAGCAGCCCAGTATTCGGACCCGTTACCTACGAGCAGTACTTC.

This clonotype was seen more than once but under ten times. The CDR3 sequence: CAISGEGAYYGYTF. The CDR3 DNA follows: TGTGCCATCAGTGGGGAAGGGGCCTACTATGGCTACACCTTC. The chain joins TRBV10-3 to TRBJ1-2; tentatively, D is TRBD1 (5 bases). V was shortened by 4 bases and J by 3 bases, with 12 bases between the two germline ends. The CDR3 totals 14 residues. Germline values: CDR1 ENHRY, CDR2 SYGVKD.

This clonotype appeared a few times. The CDR3 sequence: CASSYSGTGVSGNTIYF. The CDR3 DNA reads TGTGCCAGCAGCTACTCCGGGACAGGGGTCTCGGGAAACACCATATATTTT. The chain carries TRBV7-2 and TRBJ1-3; 10 nucleotides match TRBD1. The germline V gene has CDR1 SGHTA and CDR2 FQGNSA. The CDR3 contains 17 residues. The ends lost 4 bases at V and 4 bases at J; junction bases unmatched: 10.

The CDR3 region has the DNA TGTGCCAGCACCCACCTGAACACTGAAGCTTTCTTT. This gives the protein CASTHLNTEAFF. The chain has TRBV11-2 and TRBJ1-1; D unclear. The V gene lost 7 bases and the J gene lost 0 bases, with 6 bases spanning the gap. Germline CDR1 SGHAT, CDR2 FQNNGV. The CDR3 totals 12 residues. Variable domain in full (rest from reference TRBV11-2 and TRBJ1-1): EAGVAQSPRYKIIEKRQSVAFWCNPISGHATLYWYQQILGQGPKLLIQFQNNGVVDDSQLPKDRFSAERLKGVDSTLKIQPAKLEDSAVYLCASTHLNTEAFFGQGTRLTVV.

This clonotype was recorded a few times. V usage is TRBV7-2 and J usage is TRBJ2-1; 11 bases agree with TRBD2. The CDR3 consists of 17 residues. Germline loops: CDR1 SGHTA, CDR2 FQGNSA. V shed 3 bases and J 5 bases; nucleotides not matched to a gene: 9. CDR3 loop: CASSLGTSGGSNNEQFF. In DNA, the CDR3 is TGTGCCAGCAGCTTGGGAACTAGCGGGGGATCGAACAATGAGCAGTTCTTC.

This clonotype has more than one count but fewer than ten. The J gene is TRBJ2-3, the V gene TRBV11-3; D unresolved. The CDR3 is made up of 14 amino acids. V lost 0 bases, J lost 3 bases, and 7 bases lay in between. CDR1 is SGHNT, CDR2 YENEEA, per germline. For the CDR3, the DNA is TGTGCCAGCAGCTTAGACGGCCAGACAGATACGCAGTATTTT. It specifies CASSLDGQTDTQYF.

This clonotype was observed a few times. CDR3 in amino acids: CASSMGTAVYF. The DNA for the CDR3 is TGTGCCAGCAGCATGGGGACGGCCGTATATTTT. The rearrangement joins TRBV6-2 or TRBV6-3 to TRBJ1-3; D is possibly TRBD1 (5 bases). Trimming shortened V by 6 bases and J by 14 bases, and 14 bases separated the two germline ends. CDR1 MNHEY and CDR2 SVGEGT come from the germline V gene. There are 11 residues in the CDR3.

This clonotype was found many times. The V gene is TRBV18, the J gene TRBJ1-6; tentative D call: TRBD1 (5 bases). Germline lookup yields CDR1 KGHSH and CDR2 LQKENI. The CDR3 totals 15 residues. Trimming cost V 3 bases and J 9 bases, with 15 bases left between them. In DNA, the CDR3 is TGTGCCAGCTCACCTCCCGGGCAGGGACGTTCACCCCTCCACTTT. Its protein is CASSPPGQGRSPLHF.

This clonotype occurred a few times. This chain links TRBV25-1 with TRBJ2-1; D is ambiguous. The end of the DNA aligns better with TRBJ2-5, so the J call may be wrong. This CDR3 comprises 14 residues. Germline V lookup: CDR1 MGHDK, CDR2 SYGVNS. CDR3 residues: CASSGVWARETQYF. CDR3 nucleotides: TGTGCCAGCAGTGGGGTATGGGCGCGGGAGACCCAGTACTTC.

The chain uses TRBV7-2 and TRBJ2-4; 8 nucleotides agree with TRBD2. CDR3 size: 16 residues. In germline, CDR1 is SGHTA, CDR2 FQGNSA. V trimming: 1 base; J trimming: 9 bases; junction bases outside the gene matches: 11. The CDR3 sequence: CASSLDAGGPWGIQYF. In DNA, the CDR3 is TGTGCCAGCAGCTTAGACGCGGGAGGCCCGTGGGGCATTCAGTACTTC.

The chain carries TRBV5-1 and TRBJ2-7; the match to TRBD1 covers 7 bases. From germline, CDR1 is SGHRS and CDR2 YFSETQ. The V segment lost 2 bases and the J segment 1 base; nucleotides outside the gene matches: 3. The CDR3 length is 14 residues. The CDR3 region has the DNA TGCGCCAGCAGCTTCGGGACAGATTCCTACGAGCAGTACTTC. It is translated as CASSFGTDSYEQYF.

This clonotype was counted between two and nine times. This chain connects TRBV7-9 to TRBJ2-5; D remains unclear. This CDR3 has 14 amino acids. CDR1 and CDR2 (germline): SEHNR, FQNEAQ (reference sequence). Trimming shortened V by 3 bases and J by 2 bases, and 10 bases separated the two germline ends. The CDR3 loop reads CASSFPGRQETQYF. CDR3 DNA: TGTGCCAGCAGCTTCCCCGGCAGACAAGAGACCCAGTACTTC.

The V and J genes are TRBV3-1 and TRBJ2-1; D is undetermined. Germline assignment: CDR1 LGHDT and CDR2 YNNKEL (reference sequence). The CDR3 spans 12 residues. Trimming pared 5 bases from V and 4 bases from J, leaving 6 bases between. The chain's CDR3 is CASSALYNEQFF. DNA for the CDR3: TGTGCCAGCAGCGCTTTGTACAATGAGCAGTTCTTC.

This clonotype was seen only a few times. The DNA for the CDR3 is TGTGCCAGCAGCGGGGACCTGCGGGGGGAAAAACTGTTTTTT. Protein sequence: CASSGDLRGEKLFF. The chain has TRBV11-2 and TRBJ1-4, with D tentatively TRBD1 (5 bases). This CDR3 has 14 amino acids. CDR1 SGHAT and CDR2 FQNNGV come from the germline V gene. The ends were cut back, 5 bases at V and 8 bases at J, with 15 bases in the middle.

J is TRBJ2-3 and V is TRBV7-2; D ambiguous. Germline CDR1 reads SGHTA; CDR2 reads FQGNSA. The CDR3 runs to 15 residues. V shed 1 base and J shed 1 base, with 9 bases lying between them. The CDR3 DNA follows: TGTGCCAGCAGCTTAGTGGGCCGCCGCACAGATACGCAGTATTTT. It codes for CASSLVGRRTDTQYF. Together with reference TRBV7-2 and TRBJ2-3, the CDR3 gives the full variable domain: GAGVSQSPSNKVTEKGKDVELRCDPISGHTALYWYRQSLGQGLEFLIYFQGNSAPDKSGLPSDRFSAERTGGSVSTLTIQRTQQEDSAVYLCASSLVGRRTDTQYFGPGTRLTVL.

The J gene is TRBJ1-4, the V gene TRBV6-5; D may be TRBD1 (6 bases). Germline-derived CDR1 and CDR2 are MNHEY and SVGAGI. The V and J ends lost 5 bases and 5 bases respectively, with 12 bases between them. The CDR3 length is 14 residues. The CDR3 loop reads CASSNWGPNEKLFF. CDR3 nucleotide sequence: TGTGCCAGCAGTAACTGGGGGCCGAATGAAAAACTGTTTTTT.

This clonotype was picked up a small number of times. This rearrangement joins TRBV21-1 to TRBJ2-7; the table's D call, TRBD2, has no DNA check behind it. TRBV21-1 is marked as a pseudogene. The CDR3 is 13 residues long. The CDR3 spells CARTSGGAYEQYF. In nucleotides, the CDR3 is TGTGCCAGGACTAGCGGGGGGGCCTACGAGCAGTACTTC.

The genes are TRBV11-2 and TRBJ2-1; no clear D gene. The DNA end favors TRBJ2-5, so the J call may be wrong. Germline assignment: CDR1 SGHAT and CDR2 FQNNGV. The CDR3 spans 13 residues. The CDR3 sequence: CASSFELAETQYF. CDR3 DNA: TGTGCCAGCAGCTTTGAGCTTGCTGAGACCCAGTACTTC.

A few counts support this clonotype. The V gene is TRBV12-3 or TRBV12-4, the J gene TRBJ2-4, with D unresolved. V was clipped by 5 bases and J by 4 bases, with 18 bases between them. The CDR3 is made up of 16 amino acids. The CDR3 DNA is TGTGCCAGCAGTCCCCGAAACTATAAACGAAAAAACATTCAGTACTTC. Residues: CASSPRNYKRKNIQYF.

The chain combines TRBV6-4 with TRBJ2-1, with D maybe TRBD2 (6 bases). From germline, CDR1 is MRHNA and CDR2 SNTAGT. The V end lost 3 bases, the J end lost 1 base, and 13 bases lay between the germline ends. The length of the CDR3 is 16 residues. This CDR3 is CASSEGAGRSYNEQFF. CDR3 in DNA: TGTGCCAGCAGTGAAGGAGCGGGCCGGTCCTACAATGAGCAGTTCTTC.

This chain connects TRBV11-2 to TRBJ2-2; 8 nucleotides agree with TRBD1. The V segment lost 3 bases and the J segment 6 bases; nucleotides outside the gene matches: 6. Germline V gene data show CDR1 as SGHAT and CDR2 as FQNNGV. The CDR3 consists of 15 residues. The CDR3 coding sequence is TGTGCCAGCAGCTTCGGACAGGGCGGGGCCGGGGAGCTGTTTTTT. Protein: CASSFGQGGAGELFF.

The chain uses TRBV5-1 and TRBJ2-1, with D perhaps matching TRBD1 (6 bases). The germline V gene encodes CDR1 SGHRS and CDR2 YFSETQ. This CDR3 is built from 15 residues. V lost 6 bases to trimming and J lost 1 base, with 14 bases between them. The CDR3, as DNA: TGCGCCAGCAAACAGGGCGCAGGGTCCTACAATGAGCAGTTCTTC. Amino acids: CASKQGAGSYNEQFF.

This clonotype turned up a few times. As DNA, the CDR3 is TGTGCCAGCAGCTTATCGGGAAAGAACGATGGCTACACCTTC. This encodes CASSLSGKNDGYTF. The chain has TRBV7-9 and TRBJ1-2; D gene unclear. The CDR3 is 14 amino acids. V was trimmed by 2 bases and J by 6 bases, leaving 13 bases between them. Germline V CDR1 and CDR2: SEHNR, FQNEAQ (reference sequence).

The chain employs TRBV2 and TRBJ1-4, with a possible D match to TRBD1 (6 bases). The CDR3 loop spans 13 amino acids. Germline CDR1 reads SNHLY; CDR2 reads FYNNEI. V was cut by 10 bases and J by 5 bases, with 14 bases left in between. CDR3 protein: CATQQGLNEKLFF. For the CDR3, the DNA is TGTGCCACCCAACAGGGACTAAATGAAAAACTGTTTTTT.